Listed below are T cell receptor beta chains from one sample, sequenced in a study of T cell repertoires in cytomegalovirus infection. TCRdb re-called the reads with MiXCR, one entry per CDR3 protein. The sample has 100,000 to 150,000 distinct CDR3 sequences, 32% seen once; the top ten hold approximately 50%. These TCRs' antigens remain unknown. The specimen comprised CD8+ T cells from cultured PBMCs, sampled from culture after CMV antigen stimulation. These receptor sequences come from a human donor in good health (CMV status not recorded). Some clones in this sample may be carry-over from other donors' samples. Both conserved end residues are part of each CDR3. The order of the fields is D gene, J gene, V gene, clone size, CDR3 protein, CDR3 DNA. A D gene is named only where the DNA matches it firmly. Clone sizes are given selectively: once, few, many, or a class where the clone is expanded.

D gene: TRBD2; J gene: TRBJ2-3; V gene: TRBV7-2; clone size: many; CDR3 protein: CASSSASGGAEDTQYF; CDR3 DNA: TGTGCCAGCAGCTCAGCTAGCGGGGGGGCCGAAGATACGCAGTATTTT
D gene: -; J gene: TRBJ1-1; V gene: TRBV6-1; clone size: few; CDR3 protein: CASSEAGVADTEAFF; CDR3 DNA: TGTGCCAGCAGTGAAGCGGGGGTTGCGGACACTGAAGCTTTCTTT
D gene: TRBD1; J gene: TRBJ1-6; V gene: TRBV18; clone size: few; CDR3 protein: CASSPGTGLYGVMEPLHF; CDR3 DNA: TGTGCCAGCTCACCGGGGACAGGGCTTTATGGTGTAATGGAGCCCCTCCACTTT
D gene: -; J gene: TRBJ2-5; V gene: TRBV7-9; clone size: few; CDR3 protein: CASSLGEQETQYF; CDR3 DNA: TGTGCCAGCAGCTTAGGCGAGCAAGAGACCCAGTACTTC
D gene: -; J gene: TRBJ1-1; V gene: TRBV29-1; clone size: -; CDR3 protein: CSATGQGNTEAFF; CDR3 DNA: TGCAGCGCCACTGGTCAGGGGAACACTGAAGCTTTCTTT
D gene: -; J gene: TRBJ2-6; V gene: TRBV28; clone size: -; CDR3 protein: CASSARAGYSGANVLTF; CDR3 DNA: TGTGCCAGCAGTGCCCGGGCAGGGTACTCTGGGGCCAACGTCCTGACTTTC
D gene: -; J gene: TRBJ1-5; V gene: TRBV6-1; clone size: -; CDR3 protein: CASGRGGQPQHF; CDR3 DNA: TGTGCCAGCGGCCGGGGGGGTCAGCCCCAGCATTTT
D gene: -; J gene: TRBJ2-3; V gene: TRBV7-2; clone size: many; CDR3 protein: CASSFGAGYTDTQYF; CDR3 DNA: TGTGCCAGCAGCTTCGGGGCAGGGTACACAGATACGCAGTATTTT
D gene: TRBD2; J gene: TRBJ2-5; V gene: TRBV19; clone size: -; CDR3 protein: CASSMAGGRTQYF; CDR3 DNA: TGTGCCAGTAGTATGGCGGGGGGCAGGACCCAGTACTTC
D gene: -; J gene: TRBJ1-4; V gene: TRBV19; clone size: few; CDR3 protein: CASSISHDGTNEKLFF; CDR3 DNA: TGTGCCAGTAGTATCTCTCACGACGGAACTAATGAAAAACTGTTTTTT